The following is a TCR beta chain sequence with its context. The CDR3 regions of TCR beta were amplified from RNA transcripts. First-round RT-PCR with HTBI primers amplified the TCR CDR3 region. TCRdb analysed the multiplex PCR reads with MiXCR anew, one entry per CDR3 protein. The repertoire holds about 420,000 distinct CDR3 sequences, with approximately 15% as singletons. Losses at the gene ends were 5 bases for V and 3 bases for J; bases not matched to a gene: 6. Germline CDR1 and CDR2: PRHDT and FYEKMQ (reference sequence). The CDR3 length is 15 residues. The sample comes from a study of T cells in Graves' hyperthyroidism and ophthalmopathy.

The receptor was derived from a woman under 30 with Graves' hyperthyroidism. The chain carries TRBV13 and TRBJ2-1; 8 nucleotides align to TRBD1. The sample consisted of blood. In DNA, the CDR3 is TGTGCCAGCAGCCTCAGGGGGCTGAACTACAATGAGCAGTTCTTC. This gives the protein CASSLRGLNYNEQFF. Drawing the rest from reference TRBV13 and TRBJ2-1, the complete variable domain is AAGVIQSPRHLIKEKRETATLKCYPIPRHDTVYWYQQGPGQDPQFLISFYEKMQSDKGSIPDRFSAQQFSDYHSELNMSSLELGDSALYFCASSLRGLNYNEQFFGPGTRLTVL.